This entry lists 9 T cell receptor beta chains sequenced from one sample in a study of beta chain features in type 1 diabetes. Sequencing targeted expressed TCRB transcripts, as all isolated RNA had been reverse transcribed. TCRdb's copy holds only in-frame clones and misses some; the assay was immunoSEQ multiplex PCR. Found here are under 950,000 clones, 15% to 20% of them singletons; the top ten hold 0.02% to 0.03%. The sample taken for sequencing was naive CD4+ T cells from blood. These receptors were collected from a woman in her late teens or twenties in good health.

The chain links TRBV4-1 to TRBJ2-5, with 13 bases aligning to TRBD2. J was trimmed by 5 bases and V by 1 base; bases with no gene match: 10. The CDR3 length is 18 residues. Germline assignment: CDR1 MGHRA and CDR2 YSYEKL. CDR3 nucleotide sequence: TGCGCCAGCAGCCAAGGCTCACTAGCGGGAGGGCCCTCGGAGACCCAGTACTTC. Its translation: CASSQGSLAGGPSETQYF.

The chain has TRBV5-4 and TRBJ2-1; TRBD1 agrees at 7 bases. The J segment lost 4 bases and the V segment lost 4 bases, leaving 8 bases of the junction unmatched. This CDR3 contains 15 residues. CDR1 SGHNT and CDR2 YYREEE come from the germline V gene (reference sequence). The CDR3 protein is CASSPAGTVYNEQFF. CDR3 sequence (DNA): TGTGCCAGCAGCCCTGCCGGGACAGTGTACAATGAGCAGTTCTTC.

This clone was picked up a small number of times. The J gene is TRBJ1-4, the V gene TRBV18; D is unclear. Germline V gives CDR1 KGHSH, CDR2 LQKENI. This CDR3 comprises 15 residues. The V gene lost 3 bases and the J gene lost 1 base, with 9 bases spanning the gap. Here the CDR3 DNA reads TGTGCCAGCTCACCCAGGCGGGGAACTAATGAAAAACTGTTTTTT. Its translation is CASSPRRGTNEKLFF. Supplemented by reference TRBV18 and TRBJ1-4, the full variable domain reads NAGVMQNPRHLVRRRGQEARLRCSPMKGHSHVYWYRQLPEEGLKFMVYLQKENIIDESGMPKERFSAEFPKEGPSILRIQQVVRGDSAAYFCASSPRRGTNEKLFFGSGTQLSVL.

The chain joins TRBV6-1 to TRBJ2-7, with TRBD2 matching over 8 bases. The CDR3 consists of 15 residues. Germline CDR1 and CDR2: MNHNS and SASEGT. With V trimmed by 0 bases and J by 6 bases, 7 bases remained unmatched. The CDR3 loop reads CASSEAASGGVEQYF. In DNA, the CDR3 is TGTGCCAGCAGTGAAGCGGCAAGCGGGGGAGTCGAGCAGTACTTC.

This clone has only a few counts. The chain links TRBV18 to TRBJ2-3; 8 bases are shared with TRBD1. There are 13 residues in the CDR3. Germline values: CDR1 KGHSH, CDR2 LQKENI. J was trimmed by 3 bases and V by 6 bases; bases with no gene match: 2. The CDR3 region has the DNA TGTGCCAGCTCGCGGACAGGGACAGATACGCAGTATTTT. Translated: CASSRTGTDTQYF.

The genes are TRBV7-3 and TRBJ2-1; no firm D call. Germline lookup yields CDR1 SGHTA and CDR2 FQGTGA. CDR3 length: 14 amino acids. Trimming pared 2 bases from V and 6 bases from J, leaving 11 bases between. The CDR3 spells CASSLYERTNEQFF. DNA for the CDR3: TGTGCCAGCAGCTTATACGAGAGGACCAATGAGCAGTTCTTC. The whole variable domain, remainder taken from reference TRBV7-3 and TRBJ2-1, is GAGVSQTPSNKVTEKGKYVELRCDPISGHTALYWYRQSLGQGPEFLIYFQGTGAADDSGLPNDRFFAVRPEGSVSTLKIQRTERGDSAVYLCASSLYERTNEQFFGPGTRLTVL.

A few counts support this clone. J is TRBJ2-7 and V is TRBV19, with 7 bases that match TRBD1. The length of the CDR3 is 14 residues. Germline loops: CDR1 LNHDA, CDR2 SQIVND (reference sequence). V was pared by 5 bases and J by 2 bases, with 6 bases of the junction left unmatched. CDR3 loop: CASSFGTETYEQYF. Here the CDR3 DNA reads TGTGCCAGTAGTTTCGGGACAGAGACCTACGAGCAGTACTTC.

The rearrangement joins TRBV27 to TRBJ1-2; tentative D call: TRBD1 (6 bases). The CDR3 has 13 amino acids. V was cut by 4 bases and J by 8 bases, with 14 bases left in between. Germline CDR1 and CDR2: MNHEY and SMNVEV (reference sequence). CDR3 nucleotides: TGTGCCAGCAGTTGGGCCCTTGGGGGCGGCTACACCTTC. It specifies CASSWALGGGYTF.

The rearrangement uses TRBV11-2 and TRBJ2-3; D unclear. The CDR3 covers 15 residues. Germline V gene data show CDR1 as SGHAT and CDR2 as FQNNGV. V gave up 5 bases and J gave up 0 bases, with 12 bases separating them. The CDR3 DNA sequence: TGTGCCAGCAGCCGGGCGCGTTCTAGCACAGATACGCAGTATTTT. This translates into CASSRARSSTDTQYF.